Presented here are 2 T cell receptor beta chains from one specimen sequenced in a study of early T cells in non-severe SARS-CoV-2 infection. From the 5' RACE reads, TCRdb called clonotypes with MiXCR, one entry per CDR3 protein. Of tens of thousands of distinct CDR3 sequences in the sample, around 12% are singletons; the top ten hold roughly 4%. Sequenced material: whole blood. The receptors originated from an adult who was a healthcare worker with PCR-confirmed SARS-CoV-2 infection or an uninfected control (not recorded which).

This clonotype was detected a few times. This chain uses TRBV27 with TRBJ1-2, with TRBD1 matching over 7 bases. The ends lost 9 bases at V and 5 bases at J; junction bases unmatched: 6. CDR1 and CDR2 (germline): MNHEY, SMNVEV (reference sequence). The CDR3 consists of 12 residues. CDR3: CASWTGQYGYTF. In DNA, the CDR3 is TGTGCCAGTTGGACAGGCCAGTATGGCTACACCTTC.

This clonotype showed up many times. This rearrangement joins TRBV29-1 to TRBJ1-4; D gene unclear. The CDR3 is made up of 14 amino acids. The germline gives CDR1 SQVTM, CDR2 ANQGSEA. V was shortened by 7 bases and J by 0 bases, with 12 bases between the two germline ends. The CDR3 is CSAGFGSTNEKLFF. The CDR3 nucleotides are TGCAGCGCTGGCTTCGGGTCAACTAATGAAAAACTGTTTTTT.